The 4 T cell receptor beta chains given below trace back to one sample, sequenced in a study of CD8 T cells in ankylosing spondylitis. TCRdb analysed the 5' RACE reads with MiXCR anew, one entry per CDR3 protein. Among fewer than 250,000 distinct CDR3 sequences listed, approximately 30% were seen once. Sequenced input: blood, either unsorted or a sorted T cell fraction (not recorded which). All receptors derive from a male donor with ankylosing spondylitis or in good health (not recorded which).

The gene calls are TRBV10-2 and TRBJ2-3; D may be TRBD1 (6 bases). This CDR3 comprises 14 residues. V was cut by 4 bases and J by 4 bases, with 12 bases left in between. In germline, CDR1 is WSHSY, CDR2 SAAADI. CDR3 loop: CASSGSQGSDTQYF. The CDR3 DNA is TGCGCCAGCAGTGGGTCACAGGGATCAGATACGCAGTATTTT.

This chain connects TRBV20-1 to TRBJ1-1; D ambiguous. V was shortened by 0 bases and J by 6 bases, with 17 bases between the two germline ends. Looked up from germline, CDR1 is DFQATT and CDR2 is SNEGSKA (reference sequence). The CDR3 totals 15 residues. The CDR3 here is CSARDVVFGTSEAFF. In DNA form, the CDR3 reads TGCAGTGCTAGAGACGTGGTGTTTGGTACGTCTGAAGCTTTCTTT.

This clonotype has just a few counts. The gene calls are TRBV9 and TRBJ2-2; D is tentatively TRBD1 or TRBD2 (5 bases each). Germline V gene lookup returns CDR1 SGDLS and CDR2 YYNGEE. The V gene lost 9 bases and the J gene lost 3 bases, with 30 bases spanning the gap. The length of the CDR3 is 19 residues. The CDR3, as DNA: TGTGCCAACCCCCGAACAAGTGGGGCGGGTCGAGGGGACACCGGGGAGCTGTTTTTT. It is translated as CANPRTSGAGRGDTGELFF.

This chain links TRBV7-2 with TRBJ1-5; no reliable D call. Germline V gives CDR1 SGHTA, CDR2 FQGNSA. The CDR3 spans 15 residues. Deletions cut 2 bases from V and 4 bases from J, with 12 bases between. CDR3 residues: CASSLSAGSNQPQHF. The CDR3 coding sequence is TGTGCCAGCAGCTTATCGGCGGGTAGTAATCAGCCCCAGCATTTT.